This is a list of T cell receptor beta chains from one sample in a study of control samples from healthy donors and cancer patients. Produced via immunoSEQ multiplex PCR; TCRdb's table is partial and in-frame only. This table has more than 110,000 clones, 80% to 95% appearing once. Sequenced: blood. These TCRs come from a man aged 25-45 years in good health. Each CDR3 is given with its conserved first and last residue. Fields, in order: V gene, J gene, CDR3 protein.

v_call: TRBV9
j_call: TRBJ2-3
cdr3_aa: CASSTSGRAPPDTQYF

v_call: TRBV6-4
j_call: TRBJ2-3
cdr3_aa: CASSLLAGGMADTQYF

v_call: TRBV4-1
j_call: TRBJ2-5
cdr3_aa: CASSQDWRGARGETQYF

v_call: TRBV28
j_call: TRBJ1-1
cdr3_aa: CASSLDSEAFF

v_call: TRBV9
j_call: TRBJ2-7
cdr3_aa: CASSVNPGGKLHEQYF

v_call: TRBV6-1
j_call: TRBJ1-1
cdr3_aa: CASSQGRAEAFF

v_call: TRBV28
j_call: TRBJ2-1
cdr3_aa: CASSLWGSGSDFPNEQFF

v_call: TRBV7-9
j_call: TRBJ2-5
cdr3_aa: CASSSRDRGLETQYF

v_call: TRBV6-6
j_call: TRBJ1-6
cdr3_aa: CASSVAQANSPLHF

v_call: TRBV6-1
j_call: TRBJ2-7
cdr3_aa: CASSEDSIYQDYEQYF

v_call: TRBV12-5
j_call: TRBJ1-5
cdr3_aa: CASGSQESNQPQHF

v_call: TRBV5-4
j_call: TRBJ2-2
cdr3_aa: CASSLGGRADTGELFF

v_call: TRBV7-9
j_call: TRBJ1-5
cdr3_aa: CASSPAGRNQPQHF

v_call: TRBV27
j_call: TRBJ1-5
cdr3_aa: CASMLGIGQPQHF

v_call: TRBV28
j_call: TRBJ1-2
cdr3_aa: CASSPLRAFGYTF